These 4 T cell receptor beta chains originate from one sample sequenced in a study of regulatory T cells in long-lasting Graves disease. Described time point: persistent/refractory GD, antithyroid drugs over 5 years with positive TRAb. From RNA extracted from PBMCs, the TCR library was made. Investigators prepared the TCR beta libraries by applying iRepertoire HTBI primers and Arm-PCR of CDR3 regions. TCRdb passed the multiplex PCR reads through MiXCR, listing each CDR3 protein once. The top ten hold about 20% of the sample, which has hundreds of thousands of distinct CDR3 sequences, around 20% seen once. Here the sequenced sample was peripheral blood mononuclear cells (PBMCs), taken when the disease was refractory, from a patient treated with antithyroid drugs. The source of these receptors is a female donor with Graves disease.

This clonotype has at least ten counts. The chain carries TRBV12-3 or TRBV12-4 and TRBJ1-1; 8 nucleotides line up with TRBD1. V trimming: 8 bases; J trimming: 5 bases; junction bases outside the gene matches: 10. The length of the CDR3 is 14 residues. CDR3 in amino acids: CASVGRGRETEAFF. The CDR3 bases are TGTGCCAGCGTAGGCAGGGGGCGTGAAACTGAAGCTTTCTTT.

Ten or more counts support this clonotype. This sequence joins TRBV12-3 or TRBV12-4 and TRBJ2-7; a possible D gene is TRBD1 (6 bases). The CDR3 sequence is 15 residues long. V dropped 6 bases and J dropped 3 bases, with 18 bases sitting between them. In DNA, the CDR3 is TGTGCCAGCAGCACCCCCGGACAGTTCGGCTACGAGCAGTACTTC. Translated: CASSTPGQFGYEQYF.

This clonotype was observed a handful of times. The rearrangement links TRBV6-1 to TRBJ1-1, with D possibly matching TRBD1 (5 bases). This CDR3 contains 14 residues. V was clipped by 5 bases and J by 4 bases, with 14 bases between them. Per germline, CDR1 MNHNS and CDR2 SASEGT. As DNA, the CDR3 is TGTGCCAGCAGTATCTTCGGGACGAGCACTGAAGCTTTCTTT. It encodes CASSIFGTSTEAFF.

This clonotype has more than one count but fewer than ten. This chain uses TRBV13 with TRBJ2-7; TRBD1 agrees at 8 bases. CDR3 size: 16 residues. V dropped 0 bases and J dropped 5; count of bases not matched to a gene: 9. Germline V gives CDR1 PRHDT, CDR2 FYEKMQ (reference sequence). CDR3 loop: CASSLGRKGQANEQYF. The CDR3 region has the DNA TGTGCCAGCAGCTTAGGCAGGAAGGGACAGGCTAACGAGCAGTACTTC.